This record looks at one TCR beta chain sequence and its context. The target antigen is unknown. The sample is drawn from a study of Tregs in tolerant kidney transplant recipients. Only in-frame clones appear in the TCRdb table, and some are missing; sequencing was by immunoSEQ multiplex PCR. The repertoire holds about 240,000 clones, with around 82% as singletons. The V gene's germline CDR1 is SEHNR and CDR2 FQNEAQ (reference sequence). The V end lost 0 bases, the J end lost 4 bases, and 12 bases lay between the germline ends. CDR3 length: 15 residues. Findings and limits, study-wide: Validation in larger populations is needed because few patients were studied. Biological reproducibility was not directly addressed, but technical replication error appeared minimal.

CD4+CD25+CD127- Tregs, CD4+CD25- non-Tregs, CD4 and CD8 cells were sorted. The chain employs TRBV7-9 and TRBJ2-5, with D uncertain. The sequenced sample consisted of CD4+ T cells from blood. The sequence derives from a human donor in good health. CDR3 coding DNA: TGTGCCAGCAGCTTAGCGCTGAGGAAAGGAGAGACCCAGTACTTC. This translates into CASSLALRKGETQYF.